The 10 T cell receptor beta chains in this list originate from one sample, sequenced in a study of shared clonotypes between healthy human individuals. Using immunoSEQ multiplex PCR, the repertoire was profiled, and TCRdb retains in-frame clones only, with some absent. The profile shows roughly 760,000 clones, around 67% of them singletons. Sequencing used memory CD4+ T cells sorted from blood. Subset in this sample: CD45RA-negative fraction. Receptors originate from a woman in her twenties or thirties in good health.

The chain's CDR3 is CASSMDGSGPGDEQYF. CDR3 DNA sequence: TGTGCCAGCAGCATGGACGGCTCCGGACCTGGTGACGAGCAGTACTTC. The V and J genes are TRBV28 and TRBJ2-7; D gene unclear. The germline V gene encodes CDR1 MDHEN and CDR2 SYDVKM. The CDR3 extends over 16 amino acids. V lost 6 bases, J lost 5 bases, and 23 bases lay in between.

The chain employs TRBV6-5 and TRBJ2-5; 7 positions match TRBD1. This CDR3 comprises 16 residues. Germline V gene sequence: CDR1 MNHEY, CDR2 SVGAGI. The V gene end was trimmed by 0 bases and the J gene end by 0 bases; junction bases not matched to a gene: 4. CDR3 in amino acids: CASSYSTGPHQETQYF. The CDR3 coding sequence is TGTGCCAGCAGTTACTCGACAGGGCCTCACCAAGAGACCCAGTACTTC.

The chain recombines TRBV4-1 with TRBJ2-2, with D hard to call. Trimming shortened V by 4 bases and J by 2 bases, and 14 bases separated the two germline ends. There are 16 residues in the CDR3. CDR1 MGHRA and CDR2 YSYEKL come from the germline V gene. The CDR3: CASSPGLAANTGELFF. In DNA, the CDR3 is TGCGCCAGCAGCCCCGGGTTGGCGGCTAACACCGGGGAGCTGTTTTTT.

The V call is TRBV18, the J call TRBJ2-3, with D perhaps matching TRBD2 (5 bases). The CDR3 has 14 residues. Germline V gene sequence: CDR1 KGHSH, CDR2 LQKENI. Trimming took 1 base from V and 6 from J, leaving 11 bases between them. CDR3 sequence: CASSPRHPGDTQYF. The CDR3 DNA reads TGTGCCAGCTCACCACGTCACCCGGGGGATACGCAGTATTTT.

This CDR3 is CASRGAGGPHNEQFF. DNA for the CDR3: TGTGCCAGCAGAGGAGCGGGAGGGCCCCACAATGAGCAGTTCTTC. The rearrangement joins TRBV27 to TRBJ2-1, with 10 bases aligning to TRBD2. J lost 5 bases, V lost 6 bases, and 7 bases had no gene match. This CDR3 spans 15 amino acids. CDR1 MNHEY and CDR2 SMNVEV come from the germline V gene (reference sequence).

This clone was seen just once. J is TRBJ1-2 and V is TRBV27; D might be TRBD1 (5 bases). Trimming removed 0 bases at V and 4 bases at J, with 9 bases between. The CDR3 consists of 14 residues. CDR1 and CDR2 (germline): MNHEY, SMNVEV (reference sequence). The CDR3 sequence is CASSLSGVSYGYTF. In DNA form, the CDR3 reads TGTGCCAGCAGTTTATCGGGGGTCTCCTATGGCTACACCTTC.

The chain combines TRBV5-1 with TRBJ1-2; 7 nucleotides match TRBD1. The germline gives CDR1 SGHRS, CDR2 YFSETQ. This CDR3 is built from 14 residues. The junction had 5 bases not matched to a gene; V was cut back by 5 bases and J by 1 base. CDR3 sequence reads: CASRITGVNYGYTF. The CDR3, as DNA: TGCGCCAGCAGGATTACAGGGGTTAACTATGGCTACACCTTC.

The chain carries TRBV4-1 and TRBJ2-4; D unresolved. V was shortened by 0 bases and J by 4 bases, with 16 bases between the two germline ends. This CDR3 contains 17 residues. CDR1 is MGHRA, CDR2 YSYEKL, per germline. CDR3 DNA sequence: TGCGCCAGCAGCCAAGAGGGAATAGGTTGGGCTAAAAACATTCAGTACTTC. This encodes CASSQEGIGWAKNIQYF.

The chain links TRBV2 to TRBJ2-2; D possibly corresponds to TRBD2 (6 bases). V was clipped by 4 bases and J by 0 bases, with 9 bases between them. Germline CDR1 and CDR2: SNHLY and FYNNEI. This CDR3 comprises 15 residues. CDR3 nucleotides: TGTGCCAGCAGTGTGGAGGGGTCGAACACCGGGGAGCTGTTTTTT. It codes for CASSVEGSNTGELFF.

As to this clone: The junction departs from the called germline gene at one end, perhaps through a read error. Other DNA sequences in this sample translate to the same CDR3. The genes are TRBV29-1 and TRBJ2-5, with 11 positions matching TRBD1. Germline V gene data show CDR1 as SQVTM and CDR2 as ANQGSEA. The CDR3 extends over 13 amino acids. As DNA, the CDR3 is TGCAGTGTTGAAGACGGTGGGACAGGGGGGTCGTACTTC. Its translation is CSVEDGGTGGSYF. The whole variable domain, filled in from reference TRBV29-1 and TRBJ2-5, reads SAVISQKPSRDICQRGTSLTIQCQVDSQVTMMFWYRQQPGQSLTLIATANQGSEATYESGFVIDKFPISRPNLTFSTLTVSNMSPEDSSIYLCSVEDGGTGGSYFGPGTRLLVL.